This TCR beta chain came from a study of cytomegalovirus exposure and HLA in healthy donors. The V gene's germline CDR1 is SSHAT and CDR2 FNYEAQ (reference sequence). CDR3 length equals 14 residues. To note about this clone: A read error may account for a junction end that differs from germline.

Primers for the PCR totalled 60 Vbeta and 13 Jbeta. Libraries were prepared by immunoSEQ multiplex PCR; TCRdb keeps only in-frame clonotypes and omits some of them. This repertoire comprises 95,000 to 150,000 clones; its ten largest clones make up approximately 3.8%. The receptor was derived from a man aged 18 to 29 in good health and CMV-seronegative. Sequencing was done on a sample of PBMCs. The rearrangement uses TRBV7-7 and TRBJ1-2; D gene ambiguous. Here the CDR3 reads CASSLSEAFYGYTF. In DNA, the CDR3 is TGTGCTAGCAGCTTATCCGAGGCATTCTATGGCTACACCTTC.